This TCR beta chain was retrieved from a study of cytomegalovirus exposure and HLA in healthy donors (dated by TCRdb to between 2016 and 2019). About the study as a whole: According to an earlier analysis of a few hundred of the donors, about 179 million T cells yielded roughly 110 million unique TCR beta sequences and approximately 300 Gb of sequence data. A later analysis re-analyzed previously published TCR beta repertoires from approximately 700 donors and added high-resolution HLA genotyping to study TCR occurrence patterns. Approximately 310 gigabases of sequencing data and tens of millions of unique TCR sequences were included in an early release covering under 650 HLA-typed donors. A later genetic analysis took genome-wide SNP genotypes for 398 of the 666 donors and used that subset as a discovery cohort. Donor age, sex, ethnicity and CMV serostatus were compiled alongside the repertoire data. The study profiled the T cell repertoires of about 720 subjects by immunosequencing and related them to cytomegalovirus serostatus. To predict cytomegalovirus infection status, the study combined high-throughput TCR immunosequencing, statistical association of individual TCRs with disease status, and machine learning. To decide whether each TCR beta V gene segment behaved as functional or pseudogenic, an earlier analysis of approximately 600 of the donors relied on high-throughput TCR beta sequencing. The study aimed to test whether cataloging public T cell receptors could reveal signatures of past pathogen exposure. Four to six DR-DQ haplotypes were handled as single units for association and clustering, since linkage in the cohort was strong. Every discovery cohort repertoire had been produced on one sequencing platform. Of the roughly 400 genotyped donors, 81% were placed in the genetic ancestry cluster associated with self-reported Caucasian donors. Across approximately 400 genotyped donors of the cohort, an average of about 220,000 unique TCR beta nucleotide sequences per donor were sequenced, and 15% to 20% of those sequences were non-productive. HLA typing covered class I and class II loci at four-digit resolution. Typing coverage differed by locus: A, B, C, DRB1 and DQB1 were typed in roughly 620-630 donors, DQA1 in approximately 520, DPA1 in some 570, and DPB1 in around 440. Rather than drawing on any new phenotypic data, the later analysis identified candidate immune exposures from TCR beta sequences and the way those sequences occurred across donors. In addition to the first cohort of 500 to 850 subjects, a separate validation cohort of approximately 130 different subjects was used. Broader findings and caveats from the paper: Because counts were too low, roughly 18 rarely observed V segments, including chromosome 9 orphons, were left out of the earlier analysis of some 600 of the donors. The cohort was sequenced for TCR beta chains only, and without alpha or paired-chain data the features that could be detected were limited. In a later analysis, HLA-associated TCR beta chains showed more clonal expansion and lower generation probabilities than non-associated chains that were equally common. The presence/absence analyses assumed that sequencing depth was roughly uniform across donors, and that assumption may not be true. In a later genetic analysis, fewer N-insertions in productive TCRs were reported among donors in an Asian-associated ancestry cluster than the approximately 630-donor mean. The classifier was reported to diagnose cytomegalovirus status with high specificity and sensitivity in both the original and validation cohorts. When HLA alleles, especially DR and DQ, strongly co-occurred, TCR associations were difficult to assign to individual alleles. Some IMGT-functional V segments, including TRBV6-2 and TRBV6-3, could not be distinguished by the 87-base-pair reads and were therefore excluded. In a later analysis, several top co-occurrence clusters were reported to appear linked to parvovirus B19, influenza, CMV and Epstein-Barr virus. A further reported finding was that TCR beta sequences accurately predicted the HLA-A and HLA-B alleles for most subjects in the first cohort. Three of the identified cytomegalovirus-associated TCR beta chains were confirmed in vitro to be specific for cytomegalovirus antigens. In an earlier analysis of a few hundred of the donors, most TCR beta V segments were observed in productive rearrangements about 90% or about 30% of the time, broadly matching IMGT annotations. Most TCR sequences were observed very rarely across donors, whereas some public TCRs were present in many individuals. HLA typing was unavailable for some donors at each locus, so association tests used only the typed subset. In the study, 150 to 200 TCR beta chains were listed as associated with cytomegalovirus. In a later analysis, around 17,000 TCR beta sequences were associated with specific HLA alleles at a false discovery rate of 0.05. A later analysis found that TCR association rates varied across HLA loci, with DRB1 alleles showing the most associated TCRs and HLA-C alleles the fewest. A later analysis found that most CMV-associated TCR beta chains appeared HLA-restricted, with HLA associations seemingly driven largely by CMV exposure. Correlated functional status among segregating V segments might reflect linkage disequilibrium, but an unknown experimental factor could not be ruled out. The authors suggested that the approach could potentially be generalized to other disease states and immunological phenotypes. CMV serostatus was the only immune exposure information available for the cohort. An association between a missense DCLRE1C variant and V-gene and J-gene trimming of TCR beta chains was found in a later genetic analysis and replicated in an independent cohort. A group of highly shared sequence variants was considered likely to be a technical artifact of the sequencing pipeline.

Details on this clone: The specificity of this receptor is unknown. Per-nucleotide qualities are absent, and no much larger clonotype sits a single base away.

Libraries were built with the immunoSEQ multiplex PCR assay. For the multiplex PCR, a mixture combining 60 forward primers for TCR Vbeta segments and 13 reverse primers for TCR Jbeta segments was used. Amplification of the CDR3 region of rearranged TCR beta genes was performed with a multiplex PCR assay on genomic DNA. Amplified TCR beta libraries were sequenced as 87-base-pair reads on the Illumina HiSeq System. The source study handled its data this way. A later analysis tallied roughly 78 million unique TCR beta chains across the 666 repertoires, and about 12 million of those chains were shared by two or more donors. A nearest-neighbor algorithm error-corrected the raw reads and collapsed the reads into unique sequences, merging closely related sequences to remove PCR and sequencing errors. CDR3 sequences were aligned to IMGT reference sequences to assign V, D and J gene segments. For a sequence to be retained, a match of at least six nucleotides to both a V gene segment and a J gene segment was required. Rearrangements were called productive when the CDR3 lacked stop codons and stayed in frame with V and J; all others were non-productive. Following IMGT convention, CDR3 was defined as the stretch from the second conserved V-encoded cysteine up to the conserved J-encoded phenylalanine. Sequences without an unambiguous match to a single V gene segment were excluded from the earlier analysis of a few hundred of the donors. In an earlier analysis of about 590 of the donors, a V segment was called functional when productive rearrangements were above 56.7%, and segregating when the standard deviation between donors exceeded 5%. A statistical classification framework was developed to diagnose cytomegalovirus status using the catalog of TCR beta chain sequences. In a later analysis, V and J genes were assigned by comparing TCR nucleotide sequences against IMGT/GENE-DB human TR gene sequences. In a later analysis, CDR3 sequences and most-parsimonious VDJ recombination scenarios were assigned using the TCRdist pipeline. A later analysis defined each TCR beta chain by its CDR3 amino acid sequence plus V-gene family, and excluded reads lacking a unique V-gene family. In a later analysis, fewer than 650 highly shared, low-generation-probability nucleotide sequences were removed to address suspected cross-contamination and a sequencing artifact. For each public chain, a later analysis derived a clonal expansion index from normalized ranks of inferred template counts within each repertoire. In a later analysis, generation probabilities were computed using a VDJ recombination model fitted to out-of-frame rearrangements, and the results were checked against IGoR. Hypergeometric tests were used in a later analysis to score TCR-TCR, TCR-HLA and TCR-CMV co-occurrence, with a repertoire-size bias correction applied to the TCR pairs. False discovery rates were estimated in a later analysis by permuting HLA or CMV assignments 20 times. In a later analysis, co-occurring TCRs were grouped with DBSCAN, and TCRdist sequence similarity was added when clustering was performed within HLA-allele-positive subsets. Repertoires with fewer than 30,000 or more than 120,000 public chains were left out of co-occurrence clustering, as were four to six repertoires with anomalous nucleotide sharing. TCRdb's version of the immuneACCESS table is confined to in-frame rearrangements and falls short of the full clone set. An unresolved V gene accounts for under half of the shortfall where checked; the remainder is of unknown origin. V and J calls and clone size follow that table, whereas D and trimming were derived from the DNA. In this sample the table shows roughly 100,000 clones, over 60% of which occur a single time. 5.8% of the sample belongs to the ten largest clones.

The cohort was made up of 500 to 850 healthy bone marrow donors. All cohort members were sampled while nominally healthy, although unrecorded immune exposures were likely present. The donor was CMV seropositive and was included in the group of approximately 300 seropositive cohort members. A peripheral blood sample was collected from each donor, and TCR beta sequencing was performed on peripheral blood mononuclear cells. The Qiagen DNeasy Blood Extraction Kit was used to extract genomic DNA from the blood cell samples. For this chain, trimming is 2 bases at the V end and 4 bases at the J end, and the number of junction bases without a gene match is 5. Sequences SGDLS (CDR1) and YYNGEE (CDR2) are obtained from the germline V gene. The CDR3 runs 14 residues from the cysteine to the phenylalanine. Only CDR3 DNA is held: 42 bases, read in frame from base 1.

What was sequenced was PBMCs. The rearrangement joined TRBV9 to TRBJ2-5, with 7 bases matching TRBD1. The origin of this receptor is a man aged 60 to 75 in good health and CMV-seropositive. The CDR3 protein sequence reads: CASSVTTGPETQYF. The DNA sequence reads TGTGCCAGCAGCGTGACGACAGGGCCAGAGACCCAGTACTTC.